A selection of T cell receptor beta chains follows, all from one sample in a study of blood T cell repertoires in COVID-19. This table comes from immunoSEQ multiplex PCR, and its TCRdb copy is limited to in-frame clones, with some not included. Here the sample spans about 58,000 clones, approximately 90% being singletons. The sequencing sample was made of peripheral blood. These TCRs come from a woman aged 70-85 years with active COVID-19. Each CDR3 is given with its conserved first and last residue. D genes are given only for firm matches. Size is omitted from some rows. Given values are once, few, many or a class for expanded clones.

size,J,V,D,CDR3,DNA
once,TRBJ2-7,TRBV20-1,NA,CSPQFAWEQYF,TGCAGTCCCCAATTCGCGTGGGAGCAGTACTTC
NA,TRBJ1-5,TRBV6-1,TRBD1,CASSAQGQGRNQPQHF,TGTGCCAGCAGTGCACAGGGACAGGGTCGCAATCAGCCCCAGCATTTT
NA,TRBJ1-4,TRBV6-5,TRBD1,CASRLTGGNEKLFF,TGTGCCAGCAGATTGACAGGGGGGAATGAAAAACTGTTTTTT
NA,TRBJ2-3,TRBV30,TRBD1,CAWLKDRGTDTQYF,TGTGCCTGGTTGAAAGACAGGGGCACAGATACGCAGTATTTT
few,TRBJ2-7,TRBV5-6,NA,CASSLVNEQYF,TGTGCCAGCAGCTTGGTTAACGAGCAGTACTTC
NA,TRBJ2-7,TRBV10-1,NA,CASSEEGSAYEQYF,TGCGCCAGCAGTGAAGAGGGTTCGGCCTACGAGCAGTACTTC
NA,TRBJ2-7,TRBV6-5,TRBD1,CASRRTGGYEQYF,TGTGCCAGCAGACGGACAGGGGGGTACGAGCAGTACTTC
NA,TRBJ1-5,TRBV3-1/TRBV3-2,TRBD1,CASSQEWQGANQPQHF,TGTGCCAGCAGCCAAGAATGGCAGGGGGCGAATCAGCCCCAGCATTTT
NA,TRBJ1-1,TRBV30,NA,CAWSRGPMNTEAFF,TGTGCCTGGAGTCGTGGGCCCATGAACACTGAAGCTTTCTTT
NA,TRBJ2-1,TRBV19,TRBD2,CASSISSGPLLSYNEQFF,TGTGCCAGTAGTATTAGTAGCGGGCCTCTCCTCTCCTACAATGAGCAGTTCTTC
NA,TRBJ2-3,TRBV7-2,TRBD2,CASSTGLAGVASADTQYF,TGTGCCAGCAGCACCGGACTAGCGGGAGTAGCGTCTGCAGATACGCAGTATTTT
NA,TRBJ1-1,TRBV2,TRBD1,CASSEDRGRFTEAFF,TGTGCCAGCAGTGAAGACAGGGGAAGGTTCACTGAAGCTTTCTTT
NA,TRBJ2-6,TRBV7-2,TRBD1,CASSLGTGLDAGANVLTF,TGTGCCAGCAGCTTAGGGACAGGGTTGGACGCTGGGGCCAACGTCCTGACTTTC
NA,TRBJ2-1,TRBV28,NA,CASTSAGQPSSYNEQFF,TGTGCCAGCACCTCCGCCGGACAGCCTAGCTCCTACAATGAGCAGTTCTTC
NA,TRBJ2-7,TRBV2,NA,CASSGRVNSYEQYF,TGTGCCAGCAGTGGGCGGGTAAACTCCTACGAGCAGTACTTC
NA,TRBJ2-3,TRBV30,TRBD1,CAWRIGTEGDTQYF,TGTGCCTGGAGAATAGGGACAGAGGGGGATACGCAGTATTTT
NA,TRBJ2-4,TRBV5-1,NA,CASSEGTDVAKNIQYF,TGCGCCAGCAGCGAGGGGACTGATGTAGCCAAAAACATTCAGTACTTC
NA,TRBJ2-5,TRBV4-2,TRBD1,CASSPEGRGQETQYF,TGTGCCAGCAGCCCCGAGGGCAGGGGGCAAGAGACCCAGTACTTC
NA,TRBJ2-5,TRBV7-8,NA,CASSSPHRVRRETQYF,TGTGCCAGCAGCTCCCCTCACAGGGTTCGGCGGGAGACCCAGTACTTC
few,TRBJ2-7,TRBV9,NA,CASSVAGTGFDEQYF,TGTGCCAGCAGCGTTGCGGGCACAGGGTTCGACGAGCAGTACTTC
NA,TRBJ2-1,TRBV27,TRBD1,CASSLPGQAALEQFF,TGTGCCAGCAGTTTACCGGGACAGGCTGCTCTTGAGCAGTTCTTC
NA,TRBJ2-7,TRBV25-1,TRBD2,CASSVTGRRREQYF,TGTGCCAGCAGTGTCACCGGGAGGAGGAGGGAGCAGTACTTC
NA,TRBJ2-1,TRBV7-3,TRBD2,CASSFSTSGRSLSYNEQFF,TGTGCCAGCAGCTTCTCAACTAGCGGGAGGTCTCTTTCCTACAATGAGCAGTTCTTC
NA,TRBJ2-1,TRBV11-2,NA,CASSLGVSGGPLYNEQFF,TGTGCCAGCAGCTTAGGGGTCTCCGGCGGGCCTCTTTACAATGAGCAGTTCTTC
NA,TRBJ2-2,TRBV2,TRBD2,CASRALAGGNTGELFF,TGTGCCAGCAGGGCACTAGCGGGGGGGAACACCGGGGAGCTGTTTTTT
NA,TRBJ2-4,TRBV7-9,TRBD2,CASSPSGGNIQYF,TGTGCCAGCAGCCCATCGGGGGGAAACATTCAGTACTTC
NA,TRBJ1-5,TRBV28,TRBD1,CASSPYGGQGGNQPQHF,TGTGCCAGCAGTCCGTATGGGGGACAGGGGGGCAATCAGCCCCAGCATTTT
NA,TRBJ2-1,TRBV10-1,NA,CASSGLADSSYNEQFF,TGCGCCAGCAGTGGTTTAGCCGATAGCTCCTACAATGAGCAGTTCTTC
few,TRBJ2-7,TRBV19,TRBD1,CASSIQGARYEQYF,TGTGCCAGTAGTATACAGGGGGCACGCTACGAGCAGTACTTC
NA,TRBJ2-3,TRBV23-1,TRBD2,CASSHCGTGTSGRERTMNTDTQYF,TGCGCCAGCAGTCATTGCGGAACCGGGACTAGCGGGAGAGAGAGGACGATGAACACAGATACGCAGTATTTT
NA,TRBJ2-1,TRBV28,TRBD2,CASSGTSGSGPYNEQFF,TGTGCCAGCAGCGGGACTAGCGGGAGCGGTCCTTACAATGAGCAGTTCTTC
NA,TRBJ1-1,TRBV19,TRBD1,CASTDRGRSTEAFF,TGTGCCAGTACTGACAGGGGGCGAAGCACTGAAGCTTTCTTT
NA,TRBJ2-2,TRBV3-1/TRBV3-2,NA,CASSQGRGRTGELFF,TGTGCCAGCAGCCAAGGACGGGGAAGGACCGGGGAGCTGTTTTTT
NA,TRBJ2-1,TRBV10-1,TRBD1,CASSESTGVSEQFF,TGCGCCAGCAGTGAGTCGACAGGGGTCTCTGAGCAGTTCTTC
few,TRBJ1-4,TRBV6-6,NA,CASRAGSSWNEKLFF,TGTGCCAGCAGAGCCGGGAGTTCCTGGAATGAAAAACTGTTTTTT
few,TRBJ2-1,TRBV7-9,NA,CASSPGRSSYNEQFF,TGTGCCAGCAGCCCCGGGAGATCCTCCTACAATGAGCAGTTCTTC
NA,TRBJ1-1,TRBV2,NA,CASTEGGHEAFF,TGTGCCAGCACAGAGGGGGGGCATGAAGCTTTCTTT
few,TRBJ1-1,TRBV28,NA,CASSPPQEIMNTEAFF,TGTGCCAGCAGCCCTCCCCAGGAAATTATGAACACTGAAGCTTTCTTT
NA,TRBJ2-7,TRBV9,NA,CASSARLDSYEQYF,TGTGCCAGCAGCGCGAGACTCGACTCCTACGAGCAGTACTTC
NA,TRBJ1-1,TRBV5-1,NA,CASSLATGTTEAFF,TGCGCCAGCAGCTTGGCCACGGGAACAACTGAAGCTTTCTTT
NA,TRBJ2-7,TRBV3-1/TRBV3-2,NA,CASSQALGGGPSEQYF,TGTGCCAGCAGCCAGGCCTTAGGGGGAGGGCCTTCCGAGCAGTACTTC
NA,TRBJ2-2,TRBV3-1/TRBV3-2,NA,CASSQHRDSRTGELFF,TGTGCCAGCAGCCAACATAGGGACTCCCGCACCGGGGAGCTGTTTTTT
NA,TRBJ1-6,TRBV7-3,TRBD1,CASSLGDRASPLHF,TGTGCCAGCAGCTTGGGGGACAGGGCTTCACCCCTCCACTTT
once,TRBJ2-3,TRBV3-1/TRBV3-2,NA,CASSQEGGTDTQYF,TGTGCCAGCAGCCAAGAAGGGGGCACAGATACGCAGTATTTT
NA,TRBJ2-3,TRBV27,NA,CASSPGRTGGTDTQYF,TGTGCCAGCAGTCCCGGACGGACTGGTGGCACAGATACGCAGTATTTT
NA,TRBJ1-5,TRBV28,TRBD1,CASISDRAQPQHF,TGTGCCAGCATCTCAGACAGGGCTCAGCCCCAGCATTTT
few,TRBJ2-7,TRBV10-3,NA,CAISDAGDDEQYF,TGTGCCATCAGTGATGCAGGGGACGACGAGCAGTACTTC
NA,TRBJ1-2,TRBV6-5,TRBD1,CASKGTGGFYGYTF,TGTGCCAGCAAGGGGACAGGAGGTTTCTATGGCTACACCTTC
NA,TRBJ2-5,TRBV7-9,TRBD2,CASSLLAGGGETQYF,TGTGCCAGCAGCTTACTAGCGGGAGGAGGGGAGACCCAGTACTTC
NA,TRBJ1-6,TRBV11-2,NA,CASSLSASPLHF,TGTGCCAGCAGTCTTAGCGCTTCACCCCTCCACTTT
NA,TRBJ2-2,TRBV28,TRBD1,CASRAPGQGTGELFF,TGTGCCAGCAGGGCACCGGGACAGGGAACCGGGGAGCTGTTTTTT
NA,TRBJ1-2,TRBV9,NA,CASSAQALAYGYTF,TGTGCCAGCAGCGCACAGGCCTTAGCCTATGGCTACACCTTC
NA,TRBJ2-5,TRBV13,NA,CASSGAHQETQYF,TGTGCCAGCAGCGGGGCCCACCAAGAGACCCAGTACTTC
NA,TRBJ1-4,TRBV6-2/TRBV6-3,NA,CASSPRGGIREKLFF,TGTGCCAGCAGTCCGCGGGGAGGGATTCGGGAAAAACTGTTTTTT
once,TRBJ2-5,TRBV5-1,TRBD2,CASSPGLAGVETQYF,TGCGCCAGCAGCCCGGGACTAGCGGGAGTAGAGACCCAGTACTTC
few,TRBJ1-6,TRBV2,TRBD1,CASSAGTDNSPLHF,TGTGCCAGCAGTGCCGGGACAGATAATTCACCCCTCCACTTT
NA,TRBJ1-1,TRBV5-1,TRBD1,CASSFYTGGGTEAFF,TGCGCCAGCAGCTTTTATACAGGGGGCGGAACTGAAGCTTTCTTT
NA,TRBJ2-5,TRBV4-1,TRBD2,CASSPINLGLAGGETQYF,TGCGCCAGCAGCCCGATTAATTTAGGACTAGCGGGAGGAGAGACCCAGTACTTC